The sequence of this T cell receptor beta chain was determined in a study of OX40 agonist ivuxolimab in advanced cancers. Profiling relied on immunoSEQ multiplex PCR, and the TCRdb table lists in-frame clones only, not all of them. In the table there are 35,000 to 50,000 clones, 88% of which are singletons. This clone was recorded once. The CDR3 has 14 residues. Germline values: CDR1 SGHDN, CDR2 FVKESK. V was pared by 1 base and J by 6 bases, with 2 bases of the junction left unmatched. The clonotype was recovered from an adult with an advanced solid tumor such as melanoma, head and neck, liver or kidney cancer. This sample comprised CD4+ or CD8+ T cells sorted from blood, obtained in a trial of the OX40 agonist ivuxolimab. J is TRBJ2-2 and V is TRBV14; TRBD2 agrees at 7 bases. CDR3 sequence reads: CASSQGRGAGELFF. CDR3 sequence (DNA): TGTGCCAGCAGCCAAGGCCGGGGGGCCGGGGAGCTGTTTTTT. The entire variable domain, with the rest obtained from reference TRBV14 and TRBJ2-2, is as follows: EAGVTQFPSHSVIEKGQTVTLRCDPISGHDNLYWYRRVMGKEIKFLLHFVKESKQDESGMPNNRFLAERTGGTYSTLKVQPAELEDSGVYFCASSQGRGAGELFFGEGSRLTVL.